These 18 T cell receptor beta chains came from one sample sequenced in a study of long-term antiretroviral therapy in people with HIV. Investigators performed immunoSEQ version v3.0 at survey level. Libraries were prepared by immunoSEQ multiplex PCR; TCRdb keeps only in-frame clonotypes and omits some of them. The table includes 23,000 or so clones, under 85% detected once. Sequencing used unsorted PBMCs, obtained 0.4 years after starting antiretroviral therapy. The receptors stem from a man aged 45-65 years with HIV.

The chain carries TRBV6-5 and TRBJ2-7; D may be TRBD2 (6 bases). Germline V gene lookup returns CDR1 MNHEY and CDR2 SVGAGI. This CDR3 is built from 16 residues. Trimming left V 4 bases short and J 0 bases short, with 16 bases between. In DNA form, the CDR3 reads TGTGCCAGCAGTTTAGGGCCCCCCGGGGGCTCCTACGAGCAGTACTTC. It codes for CASSLGPPGGSYEQYF.

The V call is TRBV5-8, the J call TRBJ2-5; D ambiguous. Trimming left V 1 base short and J 1 base short, with 14 bases between. Germline CDR1 reads SGHTS; CDR2 reads YDEGEE. The CDR3 is made up of 16 amino acids. The CDR3 spells CASSLLGYSIQETQYF. In DNA form, the CDR3 reads TGTGCCAGCAGCTTGTTGGGTTACTCAATCCAAGAGACCCAGTACTTC.

The table lists this clone with a count of one. The chain recombines TRBV11-1 with TRBJ1-1; D perhaps matches TRBD1 (5 bases). Germline values: CDR1 SGHAT, CDR2 FQDESV (reference sequence). The V end was cut by 3 bases, the J end by 5 bases, with 13 bases between. The CDR3 sequence is 14 residues long. CDR3 sequence (DNA): TGTGCCAGCAGCTTTAGCAGGGTTGGAACTGAAGCTTTCTTT. This sequence encodes CASSFSRVGTEAFF.

This clone is a singleton in its sample. The CDR3 region has the DNA TGTGCCAGCAGTGACCTGGGAAATCAGCCCCAGCATTTT. Protein: CASSDLGNQPQHF. This sequence joins TRBV2 and TRBJ1-5; D is unclear. This CDR3 region has 13 residues. Between the trimmed V and J ends, which lost 3 bases and 4 bases, there was a span of 7 bases. Germline V gene lookup returns CDR1 SNHLY and CDR2 FYNNEI.

J is TRBJ1-1 and V is TRBV28, with 9 bases aligning to TRBD1. The trim removed 4 bases at V and 0 bases at J, leaving 6 bases unmatched. Germline values: CDR1 MDHEN, CDR2 SYDVKM. This CDR3 has 16 residues. The CDR3 spells CASSWGQGGMNTEAFF. CDR3 bases: TGTGCCAGCAGTTGGGGACAGGGAGGGATGAACACTGAAGCTTTCTTT.

The chain couples TRBV28 to TRBJ1-2, with D possibly matching TRBD1 (6 bases). The germline gives CDR1 MDHEN, CDR2 SYDVKM. Trimming removed 5 bases from V and 6 bases from J, with 16 bases in between. This CDR3 has 14 residues. The CDR3 region is CASSPGGYGDGYTF. The CDR3 DNA follows: TGTGCCAGCAGTCCGGGGGGCTACGGCGATGGCTACACCTTC.

This clone was found a few times. The chain has TRBV5-4 and TRBJ1-2; no firm D call. Trimming cost V 0 bases and J 4 bases, with 7 bases left between them. Germline CDR1 and CDR2: SGHNT and YYREEE (reference sequence). The CDR3 is 13 amino acids. The CDR3 spells CASSLVGSYGYTF. For the CDR3, the DNA is TGTGCCAGCAGCTTGGTGGGGAGCTATGGCTACACCTTC.

This clone appeared a few times. The CDR3 loop reads CASSQGISSNYGYTF. In DNA, the CDR3 is TGCGCCAGCAGCCAAGGTATATCTTCTAACTATGGCTACACCTTC. The rearrangement links TRBV4-1 to TRBJ1-2; D gene uncertain. In germline, CDR1 is MGHRA, CDR2 YSYEKL. The V and J ends lost 1 base and 0 bases respectively, with 9 bases between them. The CDR3 spans 15 residues.

This clone turned up a few times. The chain uses TRBV6-5 and TRBJ2-2; TRBD1 might be the D (5 bases). The CDR3 has 14 amino acids. The germline V gene encodes CDR1 MNHEY and CDR2 SVGAGI. Trimming took off 9 bases at V and 0 bases at J, with 11 bases between the two ends. DNA for the CDR3: TGTGCCAGTTATGACAGCCCGAACACCGGGGAGCTGTTTTTT. It specifies CASYDSPNTGELFF.

The gene calls are TRBV5-1 and TRBJ1-1; D is perhaps TRBD1 (5 bases). The CDR3 spans 16 residues. CDR1 SGHRS and CDR2 YFSETQ come from the germline V gene. The V end lost 6 bases, the J end lost 6 bases, and 24 bases lay between the germline ends. CDR3 DNA sequence: TGCGCCAGCACCTACAACCCCGGGGGGGGGATCGCTGAAGCTTTCTTT. Its translation: CASTYNPGGGIAEAFF.

The chain combines TRBV5-1 with TRBJ2-1; 7 bases map to TRBD2. The CDR3 spans 16 residues. V was clipped by 0 bases and J by 0 bases; unmatched bases: 3. Germline values: CDR1 SGHRS, CDR2 YFSETQ. CDR3 in amino acids: CASSLGGGGSYNEQFF. Here the CDR3 DNA reads TGCGCCAGCAGCTTGGGTGGGGGGGGCTCCTACAATGAGCAGTTCTTC.

J is TRBJ1-5 and V is TRBV14, with D unclear. The germline V gene has CDR1 SGHDN and CDR2 FVKESK. Trimming pared 3 bases from V and 4 bases from J, leaving 4 bases between. The CDR3 sequence is 12 residues long. The CDR3 coding sequence is TGTGCCAGCAGCCATCTTAATCAGCCCCAGCATTTT. This translates into CASSHLNQPQHF.

The chain links TRBV7-9 to TRBJ2-5; 7 nucleotides match TRBD2. There are 13 residues in the CDR3. Trimming took 5 bases from V and 2 from J; bases not matched to a gene: 2. Germline CDR1 SEHNR, CDR2 FQNEAQ (reference sequence). Here the CDR3 DNA reads TGTGCCAGCAGCGTCGGGGGGCAAGAGACCCAGTACTTC. Amino acids: CASSVGGQETQYF.

V usage is TRBV5-6 and J usage is TRBJ1-6; no firm D call. Deletions cut 2 bases from V and 0 bases from J, with 6 bases between. Germline V gene sequence: CDR1 SGHDT, CDR2 YYEEEE. The CDR3 length is 15 residues. The chain's CDR3 is CASSFRPSYNSPLHF. The CDR3 DNA follows: TGTGCCAGCAGCTTTCGTCCCTCCTATAATTCACCCCTCCACTTT.

The chain uses TRBV5-8 and TRBJ2-2; D may be TRBD1 (6 bases). V dropped 3 bases and J dropped 2 bases, with 11 bases sitting between them. CDR3 length: 15 residues. The V gene's germline CDR1 is SGHTS and CDR2 YDEGEE. CDR3 in DNA: TGTGCCAGCAGCTCCGGGACACTCAACACCGGGGAGCTGTTTTTT. The encoded protein is CASSSGTLNTGELFF. Using reference TRBV5-8 and TRBJ2-2 for the parts outside the CDR3, the full variable domain is EAGVTQSPTHLIKTRGQQATLRCSPISGHTSVYWYQQALGLGLQFLLWYDEGEERNRGNFPPRFSGRQFPNYSSELNVNALELEDSALYLCASSSGTLNTGELFFGEGSRLTVL.

This rearrangement joins TRBV29-1 to TRBJ2-1; D gene ambiguous. CDR3 length: 12 amino acids. The V and J ends lost 4 bases and 0 bases respectively, with 4 bases between them. Germline assignment: CDR1 SQVTM and CDR2 ANQGSEA. Written as DNA, the CDR3 is TGCAGCGTTGTGGGCTCCTACAATGAGCAGTTCTTC. Protein sequence: CSVVGSYNEQFF.

CDR3 DNA sequence: TGTGCCAGCAGCTTTAGTCCCGGACTGGATGAGCAGTTCTTC. This gives the protein CASSFSPGLDEQFF. The chain joins TRBV7-8 to TRBJ2-1; D might be TRBD2 (5 bases). V lost 3 bases and J lost 8, with 14 bases in between. CDR1 and CDR2 (germline): SGHVS, FQNEAQ. CDR3 size: 14 residues. Complete variable domain (other parts from reference TRBV7-8 and TRBJ2-1): GAGVSQSPRYKVAKRGQDVALRCDPISGHVSLFWYQQALGQGPEFLTYFQNEAQLDKSGLPSDRFFAERPEGSVSTLKIQRTQQEDSAVYLCASSFSPGLDEQFFGPGTRLTVL.

V and J are TRBV13 and TRBJ2-5, with D tentatively TRBD1 (6 bases). V gave up 5 bases and J gave up 2 bases, with 15 bases separating them. From germline, CDR1 is PRHDT and CDR2 FYEKMQ (reference sequence). The CDR3 is made up of 15 amino acids. This CDR3 is CASSLTTGPQETQYF. The CDR3 bases are TGTGCCAGCAGCCTGACGACAGGCCCACAAGAGACCCAGTACTTC.